This T cell receptor (beta chain) appears in the sequencing data of a study of T cell responses to AZD1222 COVID-19 vaccine. Points on this clone: The antigen remains unidentified.

Recipients boosted at about 4 weeks or about 12 weeks are pooled. The method was immunoSEQ multiplex PCR; TCRdb's version includes in-frame clones alone and lacks a portion of them. This sample carries 190,000 or so clones, more than 85% of them seen once, and the ten largest clones take about 3.5%. CDR1 is SGHNT, CDR2 YYREEE, per germline (reference sequence). This CDR3 has 15 residues. J was trimmed by 7 bases and V by 4 bases; bases with no gene match: 7. Findings and caveats of the study: Nearly half of spike-specific TCRs reportedly go after variant regions that carry no mutations. Females outnumbered males among donors, who were mostly white British; clonal diversity was possibly underestimated. Sampled repertoires all dated from after the peak T cell response.

Here the sequenced sample was peripheral blood, taken 28 days after the second AZD1222 dose. This TCR came from an adult who received the AZD1222 COVID-19 vaccine. The V gene is TRBV5-4, the J gene TRBJ1-4; 10 bases fit TRBD1. The DNA for the CDR3 is TGTGCCAGCAGCACTGGACAGGGGGGAGGTGAAAAACTGTTTTTT. It specifies CASSTGQGGGEKLFF.